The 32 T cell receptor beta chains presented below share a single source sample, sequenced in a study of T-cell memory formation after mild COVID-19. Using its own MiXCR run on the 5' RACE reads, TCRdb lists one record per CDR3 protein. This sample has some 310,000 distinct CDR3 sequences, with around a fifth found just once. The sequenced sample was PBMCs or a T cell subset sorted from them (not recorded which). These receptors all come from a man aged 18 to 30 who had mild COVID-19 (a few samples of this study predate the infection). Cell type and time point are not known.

The CDR3 nucleotides read TGTGCCAGCAGCGGATGGGACAGGAGCTCCTACGAGCAGTACTTC. Its translation: CASSGWDRSSYEQYF. The J gene is TRBJ2-7, the V gene TRBV7-9; 8 bases align to TRBD1. This CDR3 is built from 15 residues. V was clipped by 5 bases and J by 0 bases; unmatched bases: 6. Germline lookup yields CDR1 SEHNR and CDR2 FQNEAQ (reference sequence).

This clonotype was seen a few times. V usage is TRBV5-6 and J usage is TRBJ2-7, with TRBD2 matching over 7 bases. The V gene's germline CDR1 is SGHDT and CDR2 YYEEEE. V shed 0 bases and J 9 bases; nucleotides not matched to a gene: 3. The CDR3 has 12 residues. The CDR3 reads CASSLEGGRQYV. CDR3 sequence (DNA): TGTGCCAGCAGCTTGGAGGGAGGGAGGCAGTACGTC.

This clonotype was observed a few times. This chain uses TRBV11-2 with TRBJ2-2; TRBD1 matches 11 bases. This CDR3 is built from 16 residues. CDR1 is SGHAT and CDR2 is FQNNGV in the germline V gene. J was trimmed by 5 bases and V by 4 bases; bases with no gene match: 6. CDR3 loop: CASSSGQGAWTGELFF. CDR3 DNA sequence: TGTGCCAGCAGCTCCGGACAGGGGGCATGGACCGGGGAGCTGTTTTTT. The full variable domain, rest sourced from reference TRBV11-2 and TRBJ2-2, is EAGVAQSPRYKIIEKRQSVAFWCNPISGHATLYWYQQILGQGPKLLIQFQNNGVVDDSQLPKDRFSAERLKGVDSTLKIQPAKLEDSAVYLCASSSGQGAWTGELFFGEGSRLTVL.

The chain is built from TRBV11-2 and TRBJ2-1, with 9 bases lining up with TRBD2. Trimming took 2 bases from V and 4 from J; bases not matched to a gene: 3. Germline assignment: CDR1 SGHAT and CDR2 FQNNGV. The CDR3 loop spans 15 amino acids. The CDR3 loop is CASSLRGGGYNEQFF. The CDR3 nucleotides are TGTGCCAGCAGCTTACGCGGGGGGGGATACAATGAGCAGTTCTTC.

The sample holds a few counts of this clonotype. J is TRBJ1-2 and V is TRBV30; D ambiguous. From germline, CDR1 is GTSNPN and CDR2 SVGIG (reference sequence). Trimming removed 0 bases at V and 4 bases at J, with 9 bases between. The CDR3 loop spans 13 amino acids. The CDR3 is CAWSVPLLYGYTF. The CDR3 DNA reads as TGTGCCTGGAGTGTACCCTTACTCTATGGCTACACCTTC.

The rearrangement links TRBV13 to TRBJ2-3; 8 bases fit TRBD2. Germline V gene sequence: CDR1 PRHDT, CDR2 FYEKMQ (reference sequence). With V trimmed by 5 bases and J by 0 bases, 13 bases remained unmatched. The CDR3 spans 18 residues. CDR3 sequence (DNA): TGTGCCAGCAGCCGCCGAGCCCAGCGGGGGTTAAGCACAGATACGCAGTATTTT. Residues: CASSRRAQRGLSTDTQYF.

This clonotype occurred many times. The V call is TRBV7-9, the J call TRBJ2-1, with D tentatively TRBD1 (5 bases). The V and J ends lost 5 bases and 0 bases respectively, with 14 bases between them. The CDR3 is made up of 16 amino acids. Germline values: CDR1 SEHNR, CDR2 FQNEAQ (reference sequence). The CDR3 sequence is CASSPPVTVSYNEQFF. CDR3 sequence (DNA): TGTGCCAGCAGCCCTCCTGTGACAGTCTCCTACAATGAGCAGTTCTTC.

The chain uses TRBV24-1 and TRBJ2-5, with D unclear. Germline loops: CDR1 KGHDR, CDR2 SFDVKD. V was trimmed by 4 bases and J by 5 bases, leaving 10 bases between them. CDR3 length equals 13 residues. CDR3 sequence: CATSDTPGETQYF. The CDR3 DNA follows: TGTGCCACCAGTGACACGCCTGGGGAGACCCAGTACTTC.

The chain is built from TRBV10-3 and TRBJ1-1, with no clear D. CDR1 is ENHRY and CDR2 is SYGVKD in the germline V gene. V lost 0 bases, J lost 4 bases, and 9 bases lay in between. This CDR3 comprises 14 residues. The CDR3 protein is CAISESEPGTEAFF. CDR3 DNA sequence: TGTGCCATCAGTGAGTCAGAGCCGGGCACTGAAGCTTTCTTT.

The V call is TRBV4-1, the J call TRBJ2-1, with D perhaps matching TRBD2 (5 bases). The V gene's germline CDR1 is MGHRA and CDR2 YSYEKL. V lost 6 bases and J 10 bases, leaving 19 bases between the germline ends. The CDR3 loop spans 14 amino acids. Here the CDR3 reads CASSKKSVGEEQFF. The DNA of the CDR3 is TGCGCCAGCAGTAAAAAGTCGGTGGGAGAGGAGCAGTTCTTC.

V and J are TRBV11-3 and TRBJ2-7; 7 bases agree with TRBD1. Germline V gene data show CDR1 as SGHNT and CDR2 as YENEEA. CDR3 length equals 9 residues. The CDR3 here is CASSRQGGV. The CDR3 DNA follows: TGTGCCAGCAGCCGACAGGGTGGCGTC.

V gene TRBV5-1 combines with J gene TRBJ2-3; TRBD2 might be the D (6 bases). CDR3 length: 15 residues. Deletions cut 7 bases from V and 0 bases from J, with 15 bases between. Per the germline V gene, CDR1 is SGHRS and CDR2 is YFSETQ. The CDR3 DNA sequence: TGCGCCAGCGGGCTGACTGGGGGGAGCACAGATACGCAGTATTTT. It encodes CASGLTGGSTDTQYF.

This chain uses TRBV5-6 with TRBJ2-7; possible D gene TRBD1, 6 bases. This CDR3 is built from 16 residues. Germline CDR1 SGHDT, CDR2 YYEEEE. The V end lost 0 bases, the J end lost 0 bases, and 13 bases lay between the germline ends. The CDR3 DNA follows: TGTGCCAGCAGCTTGGAGGACAGCCGCCTCTCCTACGAGCAGTACTTC. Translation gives CASSLEDSRLSYEQYF.

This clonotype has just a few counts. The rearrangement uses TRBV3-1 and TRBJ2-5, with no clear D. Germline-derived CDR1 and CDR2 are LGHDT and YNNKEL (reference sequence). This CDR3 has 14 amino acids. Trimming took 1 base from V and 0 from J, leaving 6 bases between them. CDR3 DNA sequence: TGTGCCAGCAGCCAAGTCGACAACCAAGAGACCCAGTACTTC. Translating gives CASSQVDNQETQYF.

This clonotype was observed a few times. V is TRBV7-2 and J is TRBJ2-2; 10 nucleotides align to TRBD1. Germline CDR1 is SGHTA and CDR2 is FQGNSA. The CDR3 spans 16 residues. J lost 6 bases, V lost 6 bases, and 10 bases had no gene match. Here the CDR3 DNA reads TGTGCCAGCAGTTATTCCGGGACAGGGGCCTCCGGGGAGCTGTTTTTT. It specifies CASSYSGTGASGELFF.

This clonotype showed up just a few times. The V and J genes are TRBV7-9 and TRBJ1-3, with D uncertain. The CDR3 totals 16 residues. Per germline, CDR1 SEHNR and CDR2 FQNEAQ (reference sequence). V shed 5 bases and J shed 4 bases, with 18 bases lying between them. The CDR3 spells CASSPHGRGFGNTIYF. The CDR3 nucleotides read TGTGCCAGCAGCCCCCACGGGCGTGGTTTCGGAAACACCATATATTTT. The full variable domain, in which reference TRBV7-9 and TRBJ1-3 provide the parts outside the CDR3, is DTGVSQNPRHKITKRGQNVTFRCDPISEHNRLYWYRQTLGQGPEFLTYFQNEAQLEKSRLLSDRFSAERPKGSFSTLEIQRTEQGDSAMYLCASSPHGRGFGNTIYFGEGSWLTVV.

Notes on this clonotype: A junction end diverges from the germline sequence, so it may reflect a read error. The CDR3 coding sequence is TGTGCCAGCAGCTTAGTCCGGGGACCTCAAGAGACCAAGTACTTC. Amino acids: CASSLVRGPQETKYF. The V gene is TRBV7-2, the J gene TRBJ2-5; D possibly uses TRBD1 or TRBD2 (5 bases each). Germline lookup yields CDR1 SGHTA and CDR2 FQGNSA. The CDR3 extends over 15 amino acids. The complete variable domain, with remaining parts taken from reference TRBV7-2 and TRBJ2-5, reads GAGVSQSPSNKVTEKGKDVELRCDPISGHTALYWYRQSLGQGLEFLIYFQGNSAPDKSGLPSDRFSAERTGGSVSTLTIQRTQQEDSAVYLCASSLVRGPQETKYFGPGTRLLVL.

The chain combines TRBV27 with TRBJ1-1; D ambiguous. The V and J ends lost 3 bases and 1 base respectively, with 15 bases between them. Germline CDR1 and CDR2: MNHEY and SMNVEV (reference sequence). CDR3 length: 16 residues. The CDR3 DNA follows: TGTGCCAGCAGTTTTGACCTCAGAGTTAGGAACACTGAAGCTTTCTTT. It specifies CASSFDLRVRNTEAFF.

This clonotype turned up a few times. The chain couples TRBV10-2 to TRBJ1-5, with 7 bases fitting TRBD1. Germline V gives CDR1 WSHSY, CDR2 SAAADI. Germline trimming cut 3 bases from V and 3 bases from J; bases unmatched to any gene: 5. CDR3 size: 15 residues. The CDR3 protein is CASSDGTAINQPQHF. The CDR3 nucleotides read TGCGCCAGCAGTGACGGGACAGCTATCAATCAGCCCCAGCATTTT.

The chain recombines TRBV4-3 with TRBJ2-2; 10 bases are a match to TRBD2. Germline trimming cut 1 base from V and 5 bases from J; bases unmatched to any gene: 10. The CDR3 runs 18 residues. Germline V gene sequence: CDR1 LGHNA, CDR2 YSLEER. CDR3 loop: CASSQGSLLAGRTGELFF. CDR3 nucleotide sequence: TGCGCCAGCAGCCAAGGGTCTCTACTAGCGGGGCGGACCGGGGAGCTGTTTTTT.

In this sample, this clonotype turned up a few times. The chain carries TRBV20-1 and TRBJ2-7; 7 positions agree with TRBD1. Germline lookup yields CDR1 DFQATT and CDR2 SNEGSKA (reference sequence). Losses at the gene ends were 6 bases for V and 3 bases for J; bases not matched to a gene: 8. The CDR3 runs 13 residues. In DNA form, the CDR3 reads TGCAGTGCCAAGGACAGGCGGTACTACGAGCAGTACTTC. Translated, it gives CSAKDRRYYEQYF.

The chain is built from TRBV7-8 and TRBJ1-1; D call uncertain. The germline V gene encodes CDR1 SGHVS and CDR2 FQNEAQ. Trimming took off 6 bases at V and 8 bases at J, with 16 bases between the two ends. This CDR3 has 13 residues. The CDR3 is CASRNPTGREAFF. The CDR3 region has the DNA TGTGCCAGCAGGAACCCTACGGGGAGAGAAGCTTTCTTT. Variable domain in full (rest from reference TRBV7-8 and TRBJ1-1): GAGVSQSPRYKVAKRGQDVALRCDPISGHVSLFWYQQALGQGPEFLTYFQNEAQLDKSGLPSDRFFAERPEGSVSTLKIQRTQQEDSAVYLCASRNPTGREAFFGQGTRLTVV.

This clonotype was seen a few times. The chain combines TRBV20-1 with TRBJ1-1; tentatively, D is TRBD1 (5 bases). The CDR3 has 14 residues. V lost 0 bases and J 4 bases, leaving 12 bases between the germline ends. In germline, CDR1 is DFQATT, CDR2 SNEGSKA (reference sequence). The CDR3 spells CSARDHKGFTEAFF. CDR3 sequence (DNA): TGCAGTGCTAGAGATCATAAGGGGTTCACTGAAGCTTTCTTT.

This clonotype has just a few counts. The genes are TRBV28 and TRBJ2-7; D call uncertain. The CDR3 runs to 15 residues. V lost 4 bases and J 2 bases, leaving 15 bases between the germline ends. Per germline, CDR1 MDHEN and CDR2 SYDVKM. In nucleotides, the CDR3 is TGTGCCAGCAGTTCCCTATTTCCAAATACCTACGAGCAGTACGTC. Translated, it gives CASSSLFPNTYEQYV.

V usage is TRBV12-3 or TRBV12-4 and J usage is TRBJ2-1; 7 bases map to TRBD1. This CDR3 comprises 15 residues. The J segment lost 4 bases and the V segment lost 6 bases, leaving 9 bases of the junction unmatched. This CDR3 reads CASSSGQGEYNEQFF. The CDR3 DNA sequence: TGTGCCAGCAGCTCAGGGCAGGGGGAATACAATGAGCAGTTCTTC.

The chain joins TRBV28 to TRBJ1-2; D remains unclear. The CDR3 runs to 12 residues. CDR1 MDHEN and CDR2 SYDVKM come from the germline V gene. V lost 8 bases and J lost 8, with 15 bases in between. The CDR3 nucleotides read TGTGCCAGCGGCCTGGACGGTCTCGGCTACACCTTC. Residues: CASGLDGLGYTF.

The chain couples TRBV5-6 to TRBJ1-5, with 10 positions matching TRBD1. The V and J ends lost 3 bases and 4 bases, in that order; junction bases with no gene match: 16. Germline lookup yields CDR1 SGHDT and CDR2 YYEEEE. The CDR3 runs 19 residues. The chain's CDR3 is CASSSPGQGNGDGNQPQHF. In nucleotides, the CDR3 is TGTGCCAGCAGCTCCCCGGGACAGGGGAACGGAGACGGAAATCAGCCCCAGCATTTT. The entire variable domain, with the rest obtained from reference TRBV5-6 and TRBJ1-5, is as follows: DAGVTQSPTHLIKTRGQQVTLRCSPKSGHDTVSWYQQALGQGPQFIFQYYEEEERQRGNFPDRFSGHQFPNYSSELNVNALLLGDSALYLCASSSPGQGNGDGNQPQHFGDGTRLSIL.

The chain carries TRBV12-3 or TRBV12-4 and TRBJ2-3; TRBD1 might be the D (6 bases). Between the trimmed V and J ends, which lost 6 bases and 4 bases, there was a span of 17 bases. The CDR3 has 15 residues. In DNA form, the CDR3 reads TGTGCCAGCAGCAACCGGGACATAAGAGCAGATACGCAGTATTTT. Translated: CASSNRDIRADTQYF.

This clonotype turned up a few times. CDR3 coding DNA: TGTGCCAGCAGTTCTGGCCTGATTCGGGGCTACACCTTC. This encodes CASSSGLIRGYTF. The chain employs TRBV6-5 and TRBJ1-2; D gene unclear. CDR1 MNHEY and CDR2 SVGAGI come from the germline V gene. Between the trimmed V and J ends, which lost 4 bases and 8 bases, there was a span of 14 bases. There are 13 residues in the CDR3.

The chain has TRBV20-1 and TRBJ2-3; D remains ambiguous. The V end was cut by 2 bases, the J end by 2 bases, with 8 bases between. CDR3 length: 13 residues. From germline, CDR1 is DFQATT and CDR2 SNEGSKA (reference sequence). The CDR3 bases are TGCAGTGCTAGAAACTATCCCACAGATACGCAGTATTTT. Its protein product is CSARNYPTDTQYF.

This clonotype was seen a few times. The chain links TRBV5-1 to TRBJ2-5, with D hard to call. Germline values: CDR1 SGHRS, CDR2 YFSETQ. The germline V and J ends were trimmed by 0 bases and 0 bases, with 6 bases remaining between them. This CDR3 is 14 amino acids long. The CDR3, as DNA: TGCGCCAGCAGCTTGGTGTCTTACCAAGAGACCCAGTACTTC. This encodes CASSLVSYQETQYF.

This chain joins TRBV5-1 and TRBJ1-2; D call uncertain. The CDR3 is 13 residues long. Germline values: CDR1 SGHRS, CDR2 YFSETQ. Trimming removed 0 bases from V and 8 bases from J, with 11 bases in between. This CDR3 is CASSLAITTGYTF. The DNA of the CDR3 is TGCGCCAGCAGCTTGGCCATCACGACGGGCTACACCTTC.